The next 8 T cell receptor beta chains were all read from a single sample in a study of blood T cell repertoires in COVID-19. Clones were read by immunoSEQ multiplex PCR, and TCRdb kept only the in-frame ones, dropping some. The sample has 59,000 or so clones, 75% to 90% seen once. Sequencing input: peripheral blood. The receptor source for this set is a human donor in a cohort sampled during active COVID-19.

This chain links TRBV10-3 with TRBJ2-7, with 9 nucleotides matching TRBD1. The CDR3 has 13 residues. V shed 9 bases and J 3 bases; nucleotides not matched to a gene: 6. The V gene's germline CDR1 is ENHRY and CDR2 SYGVKD. As DNA, the CDR3 is TGTGCCATGTGTCCGGGACAGGGCTACGAGCAGTACTTC. It encodes CAMCPGQGYEQYF.

The chain is built from TRBV6-5 and TRBJ1-2, with 7 bases identical to TRBD1. J gave up 2 bases and V 7 bases, and 4 bases lay outside the gene matches. CDR1 MNHEY and CDR2 SVGAGI come from the germline V gene. The CDR3 runs 13 residues. CDR3 region: CASNRGSNYGYTF. The CDR3 DNA follows: TGTGCCAGCAACAGGGGCAGCAACTATGGCTACACCTTC.

This rearrangement joins TRBV3-1 (or the pseudogene TRBV3-2) to TRBJ1-1; D uncertain. Looked up from germline, CDR1 is LGHDT and CDR2 is YNNKEL (reference sequence). Trimming removed 4 bases at V and 0 bases at J, with 12 bases between. The CDR3 totals 15 residues. The CDR3 bases are TGTGCCAGCAGCCTAGCCGGCGGGATGAACACTGAAGCTTTCTTT. It encodes CASSLAGGMNTEAFF.

The chain links TRBV15 to TRBJ2-7; 7 nucleotides line up with TRBD2. CDR3 size: 15 residues. Germline CDR1 and CDR2: LNHNV and YYDKDF (reference sequence). The trim removed 5 bases at V and 7 bases at J, leaving 14 bases unmatched. The CDR3, as DNA: TGTGCCACCAGCGTGGAAGGGAGGGCCTACGCAGAGCAGTACTTC. Its translation is CATSVEGRAYAEQYF.

This sequence joins TRBV19 and TRBJ1-3; 7 positions match TRBD1. This CDR3 comprises 15 residues. Germline CDR1 LNHDA, CDR2 SQIVND (reference sequence). V was clipped by 9 bases and J by 0 bases; unmatched bases: 8. CDR3 bases: TGTGCCAGCCTCCCCAGGGACAGCTCTGGAAACACCATATATTTT. Its protein product is CASLPRDSSGNTIYF.

The chain recombines TRBV4-2 with TRBJ1-2; TRBD1 might be the D (5 bases). Trimming removed 0 bases at V and 5 bases at J, with 13 bases between. CDR1 is LGHNA and CDR2 is YNFKEQ in the germline V gene. The CDR3 consists of 15 residues. The CDR3 region has the DNA TGTGCCAGCAGCCAAGACCAGGGCCTCCCTTATGGCTACACCTTC. It specifies CASSQDQGLPYGYTF.

This clone was detected only once. CDR3 nucleotides: TGTGCCAGCAGCGTCGCCGGACTAGCGGGGGCCGGCACCGGGGAGCTGTTTTTT. Amino acid sequence: CASSVAGLAGAGTGELFF. The V and J genes are TRBV9 and TRBJ2-2; 13 nucleotides match TRBD2. The length of the CDR3 is 18 residues. Per the germline V gene, CDR1 is SGDLS and CDR2 is YYNGEE. The trim removed 2 bases at V and 4 bases at J, leaving 8 bases unmatched.

The chain carries TRBV7-8 and TRBJ1-3; D gene uncertain. Germline CDR1 SGHVS, CDR2 FQNEAQ. The CDR3 extends over 17 amino acids. Trimming removed 1 base from V and 3 bases from J, with 16 bases in between. As DNA, the CDR3 is TGTGCCAGCAGCTTAGGTTTGGGTCCGGGGAATGGAAACACCATATATTTT. It encodes CASSLGLGPGNGNTIYF.